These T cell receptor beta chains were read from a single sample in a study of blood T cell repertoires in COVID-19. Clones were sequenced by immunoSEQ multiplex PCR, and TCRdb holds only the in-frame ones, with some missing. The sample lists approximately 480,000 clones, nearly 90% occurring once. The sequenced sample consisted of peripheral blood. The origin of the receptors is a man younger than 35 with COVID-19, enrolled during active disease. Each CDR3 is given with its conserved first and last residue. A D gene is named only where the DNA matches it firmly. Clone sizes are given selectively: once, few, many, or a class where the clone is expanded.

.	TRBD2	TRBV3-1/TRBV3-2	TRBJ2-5	TGTGCCAGCAGCCGCCCGACTAGCGGAGAAGAGACCCAGTACTTC	CASSRPTSGEETQYF
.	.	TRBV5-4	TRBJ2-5	TGTGCCAGCAAGTCAAGGGGAGGAGAGACCCAGTACTTC	CASKSRGGETQYF
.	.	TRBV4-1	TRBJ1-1	TGCGCCAGCAGCCAAGATCGGGTCCCACGCGGAGAAGCTTTCTTT	CASSQDRVPRGEAFF
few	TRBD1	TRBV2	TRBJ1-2	TGTGCCACCCAAAAGACAGGGTCGAGTAGAGACTATGGCTACACCTTC	CATQKTGSSRDYGYTF
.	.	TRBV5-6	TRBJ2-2	TGTGCCAGCAGCTTAGAGACTTCGAACACCGGGGAGCTGTTTTTT	CASSLETSNTGELFF
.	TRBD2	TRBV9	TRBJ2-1	TGTGCCAGCAGCCCCGGGACTAGCGGCTACAATGAGCAGTTCTTC	CASSPGTSGYNEQFF
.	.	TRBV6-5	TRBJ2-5	TGTGCCAGCAGCTCGGACAGCCGAGAGACCCAGTACTTC	CASSSDSRETQYF
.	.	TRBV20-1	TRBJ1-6	TGCAGTGCTAGTTATACACGATTCCATAATTCACCCCTCCACTTT	CSASYTRFHNSPLHF
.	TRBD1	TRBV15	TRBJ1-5	TGTGCCACCAGCAATGGACAGGGTACAGGGCCCCAGCATTTT	CATSNGQGTGPQHF
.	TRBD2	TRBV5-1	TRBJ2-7	TGCGCCAGCAGCTTGGGACTAGCGGGCCCAAACTCCTACGAGCAGTACTTC	CASSLGLAGPNSYEQYF